The rows below give T cell receptor beta chains drawn from one sample of a study of T cells expressing NK-cell markers. With the 5' RACE reads reprocessed, TCRdb shows one record per CDR3 protein and no DNA. This sample's clone table lists approximately 380,000 distinct CDR3 sequences. The sequenced material came from blood T cells: a sorted CD56 or NKG2C T cell subset, CD4+ or CD8+ T cells, or bulk PBMC T cells (not recorded which). The receptors here all came from a man between 18 and 69 years old in good health. Both conserved end residues are part of each CDR3. The order of the fields is J gene, V gene, CDR3 length, CDR3 protein.

>TRBJ2-5|TRBV5-1|14
CASSKQGRAETQYF
>TRBJ1-6|TRBV6-1|15
CASRITGFPSSPLHF
>TRBJ2-7|TRBV5-1|14
CASSLVRDSYEQYF
>TRBJ2-5|TRBV5-6|13
CASSLPDRETQYF
>TRBJ2-7|TRBV18|15
CASSPTGLASHEQYF
>TRBJ1-1|TRBV18|14
CASSPLPLNTEAFF
>TRBJ1-2|TRBV27|14
CASRHPGGSYGYTF
>TRBJ1-2|TRBV29-1|12
CSTTRFEDGYTF
>TRBJ2-2|TRBV28|16
CASSPSRARRTGELFF
>TRBJ2-1|TRBV19|15
CASLGSLTSIGEQFF
>TRBJ2-3|TRBV7-8|16
CASRSTPHSSTDTQYF
>TRBJ2-5|TRBV15|14
CATSREGMKETQYF
>TRBJ2-1|TRBV5-6|14
CASSSSGGNNEQFF
>TRBJ2-1|TRBV2|16
CASRKTSGGGYNEQFF
>TRBJ1-4|TRBV18|15
CASSPSSGANEKLFF
>TRBJ2-3|TRBV7-3|15
CASSLIAGGLDTQYF
>TRBJ2-5|TRBV2|13
CASRFPSGETQYF
>TRBJ2-1|TRBV12-3/TRBV12-4|12
CASSLEGSEQFF
>TRBJ1-1|TRBV7-9|16
CASSLGDREGATEAFF
>TRBJ2-1|TRBV27|16
CASSSPGQGAYNEQFF
>TRBJ2-7|TRBV4-2|13
CASSQDRGREQYF
>TRBJ1-5|TRBV2|12
CASGGRGQPQHF
>TRBJ1-6|TRBV3-1|21
CASSHLKEGTWSDPYNSPLHF
>TRBJ2-7|TRBV15|14
CATSRVVGKNEQYF
>TRBJ2-7|TRBV5-1|15
CASSQTGGSSYEQYF
>TRBJ2-7|TRBV5-1|15
CASSLVRTGGNEQYF
>TRBJ2-1|TRBV3-1|14
CASSRTSVGNEQFF
>TRBJ1-6|TRBV12-5|14
CASGPGTGGSPLHF
>TRBJ1-2|TRBV4-2|16
CASSQGSANRIYGYTF
>TRBJ1-1|TRBV30|13
CACIRQMNTEAFF
>TRBJ2-1|TRBV6-1|16
CASNLGANPSYNEQFF
>TRBJ2-1|TRBV6-1|13
CASSQTDRHRQFF
>TRBJ2-2|TRBV5-1|16
CASSLQGELRTGELFF
>TRBJ2-3|TRBV27|14
CASSRQVSTDTQYF
>TRBJ2-2|TRBV5-6|16
CASTERTVGHTGELFF
>TRBJ2-7|TRBV7-9|17
CASSPGVFSLGSYEQYF
>TRBJ2-3|TRBV19|16
CASSNLAGGSTDTQYF
>TRBJ1-2|TRBV30|13
CAWSKGANYGYTF
>TRBJ2-3|TRBV2|15
CASSGHGLAPDTQYF
>TRBJ2-5|TRBV6-1|13
CASSGGARETQYF
>TRBJ2-1|TRBV5-1|16
CASSTQRGIIYDEQFF
>TRBJ2-5|TRBV10-3|15
CAISRSQDAQETQYF
>TRBJ2-5|TRBV11-2|15
CASSQAGPSQETQYF
>TRBJ1-2|TRBV7-8|17
CASSLARPGGTNYGYTF
>TRBJ1-6|TRBV30|15
CAWSVRGQRASPLHF
>TRBJ2-7|TRBV5-5|15
CASSLSVPPLHEQYF
>TRBJ1-4|TRBV7-2|15
CASMITGARGEKLFF
>TRBJ1-1|TRBV19|14
CASSDGRGGTEAFF
>TRBJ1-2|TRBV6-4|14
CASSAETGPYGYTF
>TRBJ2-7|TRBV20-1|15
CSAIIPGLAFHEQYF
>TRBJ2-1|TRBV14|19
CASSQLFKSWGRPVNEQFF
>TRBJ2-7|TRBV12-3/TRBV12-4|13
CAVRQGAMYEQYF
>TRBJ2-5|TRBV20-1|14
CSARVAFLWETQYF
>TRBJ2-7|TRBV20-1|13
CSARGLDNYEQYF
>TRBJ2-3|TRBV28|15
CATKTEREGTDTQYF
>TRBJ1-1|TRBV5-1|15
CASSHEGATSTEAFF